Detailed here is one T cell receptor (beta chain). CDR3 length: 11 amino acids. CDR1 and CDR2 from the germline V gene are DFQATT and SNEGSKA (reference sequence). Germline trimming cut 2 bases from V and 7 bases from J; bases unmatched to any gene: 0. The data were taken from a study of blood T cells in healthy people across ages. Next came a second PCR, run for about 6 to 12 cycles, which used a sample-barcoded 5' primer along with a J-beta primer mix. Each CDR3 protein is one row after TCRdb ran MiXCR on the 5' RACE reads. The sample has around 1,000,000 distinct CDR3 sequences, less than 25% seen once. The same specimen was also included in a second study, on T cells of mothers and their children. That work contributes: The donor cohort consisted of three healthy Caucasian mothers and their six children. Sample barcodes plus 2-4 random nucleotides came from the M1S primer.

The origin of this receptor is a girl aged 2 to 9 in good health. The chain combines TRBV20-1 with TRBJ1-2, with 8 bases lining up with TRBD1. The sample comprised blood. CDR3 sequence reads: CSARQGAGYTF. The CDR3 coding sequence is TGCAGTGCTAGACAGGGGGCTGGCTACACCTTC.